This T cell receptor beta chain was captured by sequencing in a study of shared clonotypes between healthy human individuals. Study as a whole: Three plates each covered CD4 naive and memory; CD8 naive two, CD8 memory one. Points from the study as a whole: Sorted-subset sequencing was shown by rarefaction to be incomplete despite large depth. With a handful of donors compared, about 5.2% of naive CD4 clonotypes were shared.

Libraries were prepared by immunoSEQ multiplex PCR; TCRdb keeps only in-frame clonotypes and omits some of them. The data contain about 2 million clones, approximately 94% of them singletons. Germline CDR1 and CDR2: SEHNR and FQNEAQ (reference sequence). The V and J ends lost 5 bases and 6 bases respectively, with 16 bases between them. The CDR3 totals 15 residues. Naive CD8 cells, CD45RO-negative and positively selected for CCR7, excluded terminally differentiated effector memory CD45RA+ cells. The donors were adults (healthy and HIV-negative) with no recent acute infections or vaccinations. Details on this clone: Its antigen is currently unknown.

Sequences were obtained from naive CD8+ T cells sorted from blood. The chain combines TRBV7-9 with TRBJ2-2; D might be TRBD1 (5 bases). This TCR was recovered from a man younger than 30 in good health. Here the CDR3 DNA reads TGTGCCAGCAGCAAAGACAGCCTCATGCCCGGGGAGCTGTTTTTT. It codes for CASSKDSLMPGELFF.